These 13 T cell receptor beta chains share one sample of origin, sequenced in a study of patients and donors after allogeneic stem cell transplantation. TCRdb re-called the RT-PCR reads with MiXCR, one entry per CDR3 protein. Altogether about 40,000 distinct CDR3 sequences are present, 25% to 40% being singletons, with the ten largest covering 72%. Input material: blood, either unsorted or a sorted T cell fraction (not recorded which). The source of these receptors is a human donor who was either an allogeneic HSCT recipient or a stem cell or donor lymphocyte infusion donor (not recorded which). It is not recorded whose cells these are; they may come from a transplant donor.

This clonotype was picked up many times. The chain carries TRBV25-1 and TRBJ1-2; D is unclear. This CDR3 is 14 amino acids long. Germline loops: CDR1 MGHDK, CDR2 SYGVNS. Trimming stripped 1 base from V and 1 base from J, with 7 bases between. CDR3 nucleotide sequence: TGTGCCAGCAGTGAATGGGTGTATAACTATGGCTACACCTTC. Its protein product is CASSEWVYNYGYTF.

This chain joins TRBV6-2 or TRBV6-3 and TRBJ2-3; D not resolved. CDR1 and CDR2 (germline): MNHEY, SVGEGT. V dropped 6 bases and J dropped 4 bases, with 8 bases sitting between them. The CDR3 spans 12 residues. This CDR3 reads CASSQTSDTQYF. CDR3 bases: TGTGCCAGCAGCCAGACCTCAGATACGCAGTATTTT.

A few counts support this clonotype. CDR3 amino acids: CASSLVDRRATEAFF. The CDR3 DNA sequence: TGTGCCAGCAGCTTAGTGGACAGGCGGGCCACTGAAGCTTTCTTT. This chain links TRBV7-8 with TRBJ1-1, with 7 positions matching TRBD1. The CDR3 is 15 amino acids. The germline gives CDR1 SGHVS, CDR2 FQNEAQ. The junction had 6 bases not matched to a gene; V was cut back by 1 base and J by 4 bases. Full variable domain (outside the CDR3, taken from reference TRBV7-8 and TRBJ1-1): GAGVSQSPRYKVAKRGQDVALRCDPISGHVSLFWYQQALGQGPEFLTYFQNEAQLDKSGLPSDRFFAERPEGSVSTLKIQRTQQEDSAVYLCASSLVDRRATEAFFGQGTRLTVV.

The chain joins TRBV21-1 to TRBJ2-2. TRBV21-1 is classified as a pseudogene. The CDR3 is made up of 13 amino acids. This CDR3 reads CASSLEKPGELFF. CDR3 DNA: TGTGCCAGCAGCCTAGAGAAACCCGGGGAGCTGTTTTTT.

V gene TRBV20-1 combines with J gene TRBJ1-1, with 10 bases aligning to TRBD1. The ends lost 3 bases at V and 7 bases at J; junction bases unmatched: 2. Per germline, CDR1 DFQATT and CDR2 SNEGSKA (reference sequence). The CDR3 extends over 12 amino acids. The CDR3 loop reads CSASDRGREAFF. In DNA, the CDR3 is TGCAGTGCTAGTGACAGGGGGCGTGAAGCTTTCTTT.

This clonotype was counted between two and nine times. The chain recombines TRBV28 with TRBJ1-6; D not certain. Trimming pared 6 bases from V and 7 bases from J, leaving 13 bases between. From germline, CDR1 is MDHEN and CDR2 SYDVKM. The CDR3 has 14 amino acids. The CDR3, as DNA: TGTGCCAGCAGCCGACCCCTCAGGAATTCACCCCTCCACTTT. Amino acid sequence: CASSRPLRNSPLHF.

The chain joins TRBV9 to TRBJ1-2; D is unresolved. Between the trimmed V and J ends, which lost 4 bases and 1 base, there was a span of 20 bases. The CDR3 contains 17 residues. Germline CDR1 and CDR2: SGDLS and YYNGEE. The CDR3 loop reads CASSPFGMLGGNYGYTF. The CDR3 coding sequence is TGTGCCAGCAGCCCATTTGGGATGTTGGGCGGTAACTATGGCTACACCTTC.

The J gene is TRBJ1-5, the V gene TRBV16; D is ambiguous. Looked up from germline, CDR1 is KGHSY and CDR2 is FQNENV. The CDR3 consists of 14 residues. V shed 4 bases and J shed 6 bases, with 13 bases lying between them. The chain's CDR3 is CASSRERPGQPQHF. In nucleotides, the CDR3 is TGTGCCAGCAGCCGGGAGCGGCCGGGTCAGCCCCAGCATTTT.

The V gene is TRBV5-1, the J gene TRBJ2-5; TRBD2 is a possible D gene (6 bases). V lost 6 bases and J lost 5, with 23 bases in between. CDR3 length equals 16 residues. From germline, CDR1 is SGHRS and CDR2 YFSETQ. The CDR3 DNA sequence: TGCGCCAGCACTTACGGGAGTCGACCTTTTCAGGAGACCCAGTACTTC. This codes for CASTYGSRPFQETQYF.

The chain carries TRBV4-3 and TRBJ1-2, with 9 bases matching TRBD1. The CDR3 totals 15 residues. After removal of 0 bases from V and 4 bases from J, the junction contained 3 bases not matched to a gene. The germline V gene encodes CDR1 LGHNA and CDR2 YSLEER. CDR3 nucleotides: TGCGCCAGCAGCCAAGAAAAGGACAGGGGCTATGGCTACACCTTC. This codes for CASSQEKDRGYGYTF.

In this sample, this clonotype turned up a few times. CDR3 residues: CASSPPGVYGYTF. CDR3 sequence (DNA): TGTGCCAGCAGTCCCCCGGGAGTCTATGGCTACACCTTC. The J gene is TRBJ1-2, the V gene TRBV28; D is ambiguous. The germline V gene has CDR1 MDHEN and CDR2 SYDVKM. This CDR3 is built from 13 residues. Trimming removed 5 bases from V and 4 bases from J, with 11 bases in between.

This clonotype was found a few times. The chain couples TRBV6-5 to TRBJ1-2; possible D gene TRBD1, 5 bases. This CDR3 has 15 residues. Trimming shortened V by 6 bases and J by 8 bases, and 22 bases separated the two germline ends. CDR1 and CDR2 (germline): MNHEY, SVGAGI. CDR3 in DNA: TGTGCCAGCAGCCGGGAGGGCGGGACCCACGGCGGCTACACCTTC. This sequence encodes CASSREGGTHGGYTF.

This clonotype was counted a few times. The rearrangement uses TRBV7-8 and TRBJ1-5, with D maybe TRBD1 (5 bases). The CDR3 totals 17 residues. Germline V CDR1 and CDR2: SGHVS, FQNEAQ. The ends were cut back, 4 bases at V and 3 bases at J, with 19 bases in the middle. In DNA, the CDR3 is TGTGCCAGCAGCTCCGTATCCACAGGTTTTTTCAATCAGCCCCAGCATTTT. It is translated as CASSSVSTGFFNQPQHF.